This T cell receptor (beta chain) was found in a study of TIL therapy for anti-PD-1-resistant metastatic lung cancer. As for the study in general: Half of patients were current or former smokers. Median tumor mutation burden was under 1.9 mutations per megabase.

In its sample, this clone was seen once. Its antigen is currently unknown. Noted time point: pre-treatment sample, taken before nivolumab and TIL therapy. Most excised metastases sampled were pleural nodules or supraclavicular lymph nodes. Findings and limits, study-wide: Treatment-naive, never-smoker and oncogene-addicted patients were overrepresented in this highly selected cohort.

Germline lookup yields CDR1 MNHEY and CDR2 SVGAGI. V trimming: 7 bases; J trimming: 10 bases; junction bases outside the gene matches: 13. This CDR3 spans 14 amino acids. The libraries were made with immunoSEQ v3. Some clones are missing from TCRdb's copy, which holds only in-frame ones; the method was immunoSEQ multiplex PCR. The data show tens of thousands of clones, about 63% seen once. Source: tumor tissue, taken at baseline. The V gene is TRBV6-5, the J gene TRBJ2-1; 7 positions agree with TRBD1. This receptor was identified in a woman between 30 and 79 years old with non-small cell lung cancer. CDR3 protein: CASKTGYAVREQFF. The CDR3 nucleotides are TGTGCCAGCAAGACAGGGTACGCCGTCCGGGAGCAGTTCTTC.